This T cell receptor beta chain was identified in a study of blood T cell repertoires in COVID-19. The method was immunoSEQ multiplex PCR; TCRdb's version includes in-frame clones alone and lacks a portion of them. Of around 270,000 clones in the sample, around 80% were seen once. This TCR came from a man aged 60 to 69 with acute or convalescent COVID-19. The sample consisted of peripheral blood.

The CDR3 DNA follows: TGTGCCAGCAGCCTCAGGGGGGACAGGTTAGTCTCACCCCTCCACTTT. Its protein product is CASSLRGDRLVSPLHF. This chain joins TRBV9 and TRBJ1-6; TRBD1 aligns across 8 bases. V dropped 4 bases and J dropped 10; count of bases not matched to a gene: 13. In germline, CDR1 is SGDLS, CDR2 YYNGEE. There are 16 residues in the CDR3.